The 19 T cell receptor beta chains listed next were all sequenced from one sample in a study of identical twins (dated by TCRdb to 2015 to 2016). Library prep was done by 5' RACE. These reads were obtained on an Illumina HiSeq 2000. Using fastp at Q25 and MiXCR, TCRdb reprocessed the public reads and kept productive beta chains. Rows with a matching CDR3 protein are joined into one entry that keeps the most common DNA and genes. The sample profile shows about 520,000 distinct CDR3 sequences; under 25% of them were found once. The top ten constitute about 0.91% of the sample. These data also featured in a second study, about T cells expressing NK-cell markers.

Material: CD4+ T cells sorted from blood. The receptors stem from a woman younger than 35 in good health.

The V gene is TRBV10-3, the J gene TRBJ1-1; TRBD1 matches 7 bases. V shed 11 bases, J shed 0 bases, and the junction held 9 bases outside the gene matches. Looked up from germline, CDR1 is ENHRY and CDR2 is SYGVKD. This CDR3 spans 14 amino acids. The CDR3 nucleotides read TGTGCCGCGACGCCGGGACAGTTGAACACTGAAGCTTTCTTT. Its translation: CAATPGQLNTEAFF.

The sample holds a few counts of this clonotype. This rearrangement joins TRBV2 to TRBJ1-2; D perhaps matches TRBD1 (6 bases). Per the germline V gene, CDR1 is SNHLY and CDR2 is FYNNEI. The CDR3 totals 13 residues. V shed 3 bases and J shed 4 bases, with 9 bases lying between them. DNA for the CDR3: TGTGCCAGCAGTGACAGGGGCCCCTATGGCTACACCTTC. Translated: CASSDRGPYGYTF.

This clonotype has a handful of counts. The V and J genes are TRBV6-6 and TRBJ1-1; D might be TRBD1 (5 bases). The V end was cut by 5 bases, the J end by 4 bases, with 11 bases between. CDR3 size: 13 residues. Germline loops: CDR1 MNHNY, CDR2 SVGAGI (reference sequence). CDR3 nucleotides: TGTGCCAGCAGTCACCTCGGGGGCACTGAAGCTTTCTTT. This encodes CASSHLGGTEAFF.

As DNA, the CDR3 is TGCAGTGCTAAGGCGGGGGGGCCTTTAAATGAGCAGTTCTTC. Translated, it gives CSAKAGGPLNEQFF. V usage is TRBV20-1 and J usage is TRBJ2-1; TRBD2 agrees at 9 bases. The CDR3 runs 14 residues. The germline CDR1 and CDR2 sequences are DFQATT and SNEGSKA (reference sequence). V lost 4 bases to trimming and J lost 7 bases; unmatched junction nucleotides: 8.

V and J are TRBV5-1 and TRBJ1-1, with 10 bases lining up with TRBD1. With 4 bases clipped from V and 0 bases from J, the junction kept 6 bases outside the gene matches. The CDR3 covers 16 residues. CDR1 and CDR2 (germline): SGHRS, YFSETQ. Here the CDR3 DNA reads TGCGCCAGCAGCATTGGGACAGGGGTTATGAACACTGAAGCTTTCTTT. Translation gives CASSIGTGVMNTEAFF.

This clonotype was observed a handful of times. This chain links TRBV12-3 or TRBV12-4 with TRBJ2-1, with 10 positions matching TRBD2. The CDR3 runs 16 residues. With 6 bases clipped from V and 5 bases from J, the junction kept 10 bases outside the gene matches. This CDR3 is CASRGTGLAIHNEQFF. The CDR3 nucleotides are TGTGCCAGCAGGGGGACGGGACTAGCGATCCACAATGAGCAGTTCTTC.

This clonotype has more than one count but fewer than ten. This chain connects TRBV7-2 to TRBJ1-1; D ambiguous. Looked up from germline, CDR1 is SGHTA and CDR2 is FQGNSA. V dropped 5 bases and J dropped 0 bases, with 13 bases sitting between them. This CDR3 comprises 15 residues. The CDR3 nucleotides read TGTGCCAGCAGCACCGGACGGGAGTTGAACACTGAAGCTTTCTTT. Amino acid sequence: CASSTGRELNTEAFF.

This clonotype has more than one count but fewer than ten. This sequence joins TRBV6-5 and TRBJ1-1, with a possible D match to TRBD1 (6 bases). Germline V lookup: CDR1 MNHEY, CDR2 SVGAGI. This CDR3 is 14 amino acids long. The V end lost 6 bases, the J end lost 5 bases, and 16 bases lay between the germline ends. In DNA, the CDR3 is TGTGCCAGCAGGTACAGGGACACTGGGACTGAAGCTTTCTTT. This gives the protein CASRYRDTGTEAFF.

V gene TRBV2 combines with J gene TRBJ1-2; perhaps TRBD1 as D (5 bases). Germline lookup yields CDR1 SNHLY and CDR2 FYNNEI. V lost 0 bases and J lost 2, with 10 bases in between. This CDR3 region has 15 residues. The CDR3 spells CASSEARKGNYGYTF. The CDR3 nucleotides read TGTGCCAGCAGTGAAGCGCGTAAGGGGAACTATGGCTACACCTTC.

This clonotype has only a few counts. V and J are TRBV27 and TRBJ2-7; no clear D. V was trimmed by 0 bases and J by 4 bases, leaving 13 bases between them. Germline V gene lookup returns CDR1 MNHEY and CDR2 SMNVEV (reference sequence). CDR3 length equals 15 residues. DNA for the CDR3: TGTGCCAGCAGTTTATCTTTGCATACTCTATACGAGCAGTACTTC. Translation gives CASSLSLHTLYEQYF.

This clonotype has a handful of counts. The gene calls are TRBV12-3 or TRBV12-4 and TRBJ1-2; a weak D match, TRBD1 (6 bases). The CDR3 length is 14 residues. The V end lost 6 bases, the J end lost 5 bases, and 16 bases lay between the germline ends. The CDR3 DNA follows: TGTGCCAGCAGACCCAGGGGTACGGGGTATGGCTACACCTTC. Translating gives CASRPRGTGYGYTF.

This clonotype was counted between two and nine times. The V gene is TRBV29-1, the J gene TRBJ1-4; TRBD1 matches 7 bases. The J segment lost 8 bases and the V segment lost 4 bases, leaving 7 bases of the junction unmatched. Looked up from germline, CDR1 is SQVTM and CDR2 is ANQGSEA. The CDR3 length is 13 residues. The CDR3 here is CSVGQGKGEKLFF. The CDR3 bases are TGCAGCGTTGGACAGGGAAAAGGAGAAAAACTGTTTTTT. Full variable domain (rest looked up from reference TRBV29-1 and TRBJ1-4): SAVISQKPSRDICQRGTSLTIQCQVDSQVTMMFWYRQQPGQSLTLIATANQGSEATYESGFVIDKFPISRPNLTFSTLTVSNMSPEDSSIYLCSVGQGKGEKLFFGSGTQLSVL.

The chain is built from TRBV10-3 and TRBJ1-5; 7 nucleotides agree with TRBD1. V lost 6 bases to trimming and J lost 6 bases; unmatched junction nucleotides: 8. The length of the CDR3 is 14 residues. Germline CDR1 and CDR2: ENHRY and SYGVKD. The CDR3 DNA is TGTGCCATCAGCGCCGGGACAGTGGGTCAGCCCCAGCATTTT. Protein: CAISAGTVGQPQHF.

CDR3 amino acids: CSVEGGANVLTF. CDR3 DNA: TGCAGCGTTGAAGGTGGGGCCAACGTCCTGACTTTC. The chain is built from TRBV29-1 and TRBJ2-6; no firm D call. This CDR3 has 12 residues. CDR1 is SQVTM, CDR2 ANQGSEA, per germline. Between the trimmed V and J ends, which lost 1 base and 3 bases, there was a span of 1 base.

In regard to this clonotype: A much larger clone lies one base from this, so it may be a read error. This chain joins TRBV9 and TRBJ2-2; TRBD2 is a possible D gene (5 bases). Germline V gene data show CDR1 as SGDLS and CDR2 as YYNGEE. The CDR3 extends over 11 amino acids. Trimming pared 4 bases from V and 7 bases from J, leaving 5 bases between. CDR3: CASSRDGELFF. For the CDR3, the DNA is TGTGCCAGCAGCCGGGACGGGGAGCTGTTTTTT.

This clonotype appeared a few times. The chain recombines TRBV30 with TRBJ2-7, with D uncertain. CDR3 length equals 12 residues. The ends were cut back, 8 bases at V and 3 bases at J, with 14 bases in the middle. The germline gives CDR1 GTSNPN, CDR2 SVGIG (reference sequence). The CDR3 is CAAEPRVYEQYF. The CDR3 DNA sequence: TGTGCCGCCGAGCCACGGGTCTACGAGCAGTACTTC.

The rearrangement links TRBV20-1 to TRBJ1-6, with 7 positions matching TRBD1. Germline loops: CDR1 DFQATT, CDR2 SNEGSKA (reference sequence). V dropped 5 bases and J dropped 8; count of bases not matched to a gene: 6. CDR3 size: 13 residues. This CDR3 reads CSAAGTADSPLHF. CDR3 coding DNA: TGCAGTGCTGCCGGGACAGCAGATTCACCCCTCCACTTT.

This clonotype has just a few counts. The gene calls are TRBV9 and TRBJ2-3, with D possibly being TRBD2 (6 bases). Trimming pared 3 bases from V and 6 bases from J, leaving 20 bases between. This CDR3 region has 16 residues. Germline-derived CDR1 and CDR2 are SGDLS and YYNGEE. Written as DNA, the CDR3 is TGTGCCAGCAGCGGACCCGTAGACGGGAGTCAGGATACGCAGTATTTT. This codes for CASSGPVDGSQDTQYF.

The rearrangement links TRBV20-1 to TRBJ2-3; no firm D call. This CDR3 region has 12 residues. Germline V lookup: CDR1 DFQATT, CDR2 SNEGSKA (reference sequence). Deletions cut 3 bases from V and 2 bases from J, with 6 bases between. Here the CDR3 DNA reads TGCAGTGCTAGGGAGCACACAGATACGCAGTATTTT. It specifies CSAREHTDTQYF.